This T cell receptor (beta chain) originates from a study of OX40 agonist ivuxolimab in advanced cancers. Whole-study results and caveats: In the expanded peripheral T cells, antigen specificity was never determined.

With regard to this clone: Its antigen is unidentified. Its ends do not fully match the called genes, so a read error is possible.

The CDR3 is 13 residues long. Looked up from germline, CDR1 is SGHTA and CDR2 is FQGNSA. Repertoires were generated with immunoSEQ multiplex PCR, while TCRdb's copy carries only in-frame clones and drops some. Among about 77,000 clones listed, just under 95% were seen once. V and J are TRBV7-2 and TRBJ2-1, with D maybe TRBD2 (5 bases). The clonotype comes from an adult with an advanced solid tumor such as melanoma, head and neck, liver or kidney cancer. The sequenced sample was CD4+ or CD8+ T cells sorted from blood, obtained in a trial of the OX40 agonist ivuxolimab. This CDR3 is CASSSYTAEVRLF. The CDR3 region has the DNA TGTGCCAGCAGCTCCTACACGGCGGAGGTACGCCTCTTC.